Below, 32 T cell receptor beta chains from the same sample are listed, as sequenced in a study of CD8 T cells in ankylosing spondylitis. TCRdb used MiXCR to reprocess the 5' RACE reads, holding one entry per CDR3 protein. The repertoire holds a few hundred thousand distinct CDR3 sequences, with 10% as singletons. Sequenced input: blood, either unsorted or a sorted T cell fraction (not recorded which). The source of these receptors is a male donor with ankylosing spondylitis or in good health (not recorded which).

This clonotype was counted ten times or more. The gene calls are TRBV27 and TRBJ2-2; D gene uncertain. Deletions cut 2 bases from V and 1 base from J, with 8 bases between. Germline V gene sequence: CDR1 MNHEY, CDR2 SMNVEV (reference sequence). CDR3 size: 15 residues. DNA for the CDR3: TGTGCCAGCAGTTTAACGGCAGTGAACACCGGGGAGCTGTTTTTT. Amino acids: CASSLTAVNTGELFF.

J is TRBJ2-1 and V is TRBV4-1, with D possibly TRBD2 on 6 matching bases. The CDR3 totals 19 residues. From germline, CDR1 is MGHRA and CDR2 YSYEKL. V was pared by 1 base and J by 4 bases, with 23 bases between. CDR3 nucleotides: TGCGCCAGCAGCCAAGTTGTACCAGGGTGGAGGGAAAGATACAATGAGCAGTTCTTC. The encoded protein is CASSQVVPGWRERYNEQFF.

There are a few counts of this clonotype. CDR3 loop: CASSLDGGAQPQHF. In DNA form, the CDR3 reads TGCGCCAGCAGCTTGGACGGGGGCGCGCAGCCCCAGCATTTT. The chain combines TRBV5-1 with TRBJ1-5; possibly TRBD1 for D (6 bases). V was clipped by 0 bases and J by 7 bases, with 11 bases between them. CDR1 and CDR2 (germline): SGHRS, YFSETQ. The CDR3 length is 14 residues.

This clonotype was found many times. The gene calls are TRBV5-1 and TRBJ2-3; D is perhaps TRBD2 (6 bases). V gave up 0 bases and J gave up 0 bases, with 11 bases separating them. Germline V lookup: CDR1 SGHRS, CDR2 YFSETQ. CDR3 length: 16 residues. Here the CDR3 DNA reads TGCGCCAGCAGCTTGGTGTCGGGGGTCAGCACAGATACGCAGTATTTT. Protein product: CASSLVSGVSTDTQYF. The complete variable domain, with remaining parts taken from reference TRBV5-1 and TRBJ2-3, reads KAGVTQTPRYLIKTRGQQVTLSCSPISGHRSVSWYQQTPGQGLQFLFEYFSETQRNKGNFPGRFSGRQFSNSRSEMNVSTLELGDSALYLCASSLVSGVSTDTQYFGPGTRLTVL.

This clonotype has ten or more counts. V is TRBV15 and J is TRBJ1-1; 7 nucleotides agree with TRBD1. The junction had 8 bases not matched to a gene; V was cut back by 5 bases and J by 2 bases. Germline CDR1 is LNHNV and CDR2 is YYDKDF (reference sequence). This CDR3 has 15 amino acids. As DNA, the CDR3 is TGTGCCACCAGCCCTACGACAGGGATAAACACTGAAGCTTTCTTT. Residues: CATSPTTGINTEAFF.

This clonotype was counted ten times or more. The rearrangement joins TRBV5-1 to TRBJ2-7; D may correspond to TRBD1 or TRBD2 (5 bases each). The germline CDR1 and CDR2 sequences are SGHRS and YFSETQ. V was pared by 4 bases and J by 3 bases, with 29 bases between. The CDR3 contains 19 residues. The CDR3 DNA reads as TGCGCCAGCAGCCCAACCCCCCGGTTTGGGACGGGGAACATCTACGAGCAGTACTTC. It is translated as CASSPTPRFGTGNIYEQYF.

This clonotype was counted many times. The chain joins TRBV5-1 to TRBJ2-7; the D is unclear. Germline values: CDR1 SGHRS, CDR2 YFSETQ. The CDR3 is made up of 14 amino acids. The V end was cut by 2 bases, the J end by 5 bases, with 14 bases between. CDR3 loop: CASSLHGPTNEQYF. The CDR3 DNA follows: TGCGCCAGCAGCTTACACGGACCCACCAACGAGCAGTACTTC.

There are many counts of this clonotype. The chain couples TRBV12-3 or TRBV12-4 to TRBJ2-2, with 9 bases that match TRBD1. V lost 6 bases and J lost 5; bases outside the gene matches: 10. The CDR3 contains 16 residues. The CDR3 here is CASSLTGTGKTGELFF. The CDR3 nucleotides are TGTGCCAGCAGCTTAACCGGGACAGGGAAAACCGGGGAGCTGTTTTTT.

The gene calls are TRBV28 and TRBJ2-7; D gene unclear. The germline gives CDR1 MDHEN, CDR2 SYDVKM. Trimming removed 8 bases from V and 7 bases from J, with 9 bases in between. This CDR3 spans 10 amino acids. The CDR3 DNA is TGTGCCAGCGGCTACAGAGAGCAGTACTTC. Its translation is CASGYREQYF.

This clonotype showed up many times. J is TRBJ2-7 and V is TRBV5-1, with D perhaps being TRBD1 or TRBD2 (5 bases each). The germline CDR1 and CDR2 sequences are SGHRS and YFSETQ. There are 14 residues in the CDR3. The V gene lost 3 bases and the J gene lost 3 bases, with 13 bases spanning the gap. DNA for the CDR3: TGCGCCAGCAGCTGGGGGATTAACAACTACGAGCAGTACTTC. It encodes CASSWGINNYEQYF.

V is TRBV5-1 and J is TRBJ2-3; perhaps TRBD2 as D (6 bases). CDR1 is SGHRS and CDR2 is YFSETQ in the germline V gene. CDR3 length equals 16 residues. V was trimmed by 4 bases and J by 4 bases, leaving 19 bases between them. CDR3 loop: CASSSRGTVSADTQYF. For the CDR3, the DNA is TGCGCCAGCAGCAGTCGGGGGACGGTGAGCGCAGATACGCAGTATTTT.

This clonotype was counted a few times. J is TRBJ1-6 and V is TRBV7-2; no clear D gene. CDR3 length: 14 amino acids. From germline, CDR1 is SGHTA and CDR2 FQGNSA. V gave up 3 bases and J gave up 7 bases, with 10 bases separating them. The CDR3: CASSLKLMNSPLHF. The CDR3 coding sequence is TGTGCCAGCAGCTTGAAACTGATGAATTCACCCCTCCACTTT. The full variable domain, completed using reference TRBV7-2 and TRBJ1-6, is GAGVSQSPSNKVTEKGKDVELRCDPISGHTALYWYRQSLGQGLEFLIYFQGNSAPDKSGLPSDRFSAERTGGSVSTLTIQRTQQEDSAVYLCASSLKLMNSPLHFGNGTRLTVT.

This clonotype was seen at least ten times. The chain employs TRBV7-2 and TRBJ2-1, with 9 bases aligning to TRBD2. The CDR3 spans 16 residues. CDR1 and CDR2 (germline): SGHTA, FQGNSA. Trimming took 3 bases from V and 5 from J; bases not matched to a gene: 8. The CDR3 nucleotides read TGTGCCAGCAGCTTGCAAGGGACTAGCTTTAACAATGAGCAGTTCTTC. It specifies CASSLQGTSFNNEQFF.

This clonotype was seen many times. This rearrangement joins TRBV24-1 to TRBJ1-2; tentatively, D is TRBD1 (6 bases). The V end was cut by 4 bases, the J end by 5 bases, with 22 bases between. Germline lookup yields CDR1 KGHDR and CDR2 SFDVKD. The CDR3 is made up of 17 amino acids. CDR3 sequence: CATSERASFGGPYGYTF. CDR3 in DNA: TGTGCCACCAGTGAGCGAGCCTCGTTCGGGGGGCCATATGGCTACACCTTC.

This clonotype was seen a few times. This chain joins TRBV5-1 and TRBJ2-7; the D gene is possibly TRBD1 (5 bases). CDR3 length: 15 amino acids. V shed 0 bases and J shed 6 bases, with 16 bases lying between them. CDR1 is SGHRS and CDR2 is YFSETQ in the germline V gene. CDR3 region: CASSLALGETGEQYF. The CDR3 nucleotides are TGCGCCAGCAGCTTGGCTCTAGGGGAAACCGGCGAGCAGTACTTC.

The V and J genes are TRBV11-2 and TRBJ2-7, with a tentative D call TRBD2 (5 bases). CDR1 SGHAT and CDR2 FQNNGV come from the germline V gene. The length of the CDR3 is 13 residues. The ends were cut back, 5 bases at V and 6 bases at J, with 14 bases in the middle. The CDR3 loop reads CASSRGWVGEQYF. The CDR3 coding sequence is TGTGCCAGCAGCCGAGGGTGGGTTGGCGAGCAGTACTTC.

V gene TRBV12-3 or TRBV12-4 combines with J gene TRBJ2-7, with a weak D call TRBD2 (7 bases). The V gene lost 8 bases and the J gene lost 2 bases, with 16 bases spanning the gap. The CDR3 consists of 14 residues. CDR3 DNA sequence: TGTGCCAGCCCTTCGGGGGGCCTCCCCTACGAGCAGTACTTC. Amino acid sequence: CASPSGGLPYEQYF.

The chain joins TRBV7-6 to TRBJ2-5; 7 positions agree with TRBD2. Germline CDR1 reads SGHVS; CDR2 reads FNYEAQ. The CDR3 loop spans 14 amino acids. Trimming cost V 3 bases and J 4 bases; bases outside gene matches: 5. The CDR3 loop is CASSFERGRETQYF. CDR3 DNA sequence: TGTGCCAGCAGCTTTGAGCGGGGCAGAGAGACCCAGTACTTC.

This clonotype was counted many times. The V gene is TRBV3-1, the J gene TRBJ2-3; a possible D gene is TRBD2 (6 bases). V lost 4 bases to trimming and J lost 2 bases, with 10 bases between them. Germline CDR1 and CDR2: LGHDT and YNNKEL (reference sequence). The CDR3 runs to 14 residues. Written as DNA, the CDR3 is TGTGCCAGCAGCCTGGGACTGAACACAGATACGCAGTATTTT. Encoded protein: CASSLGLNTDTQYF.

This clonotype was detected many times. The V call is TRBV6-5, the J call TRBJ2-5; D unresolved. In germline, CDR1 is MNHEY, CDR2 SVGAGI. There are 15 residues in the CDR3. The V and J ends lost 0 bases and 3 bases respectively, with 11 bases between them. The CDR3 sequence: CASSYSITRKETQYF. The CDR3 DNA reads TGTGCCAGCAGTTACTCCATAACAAGGAAAGAGACCCAGTACTTC.

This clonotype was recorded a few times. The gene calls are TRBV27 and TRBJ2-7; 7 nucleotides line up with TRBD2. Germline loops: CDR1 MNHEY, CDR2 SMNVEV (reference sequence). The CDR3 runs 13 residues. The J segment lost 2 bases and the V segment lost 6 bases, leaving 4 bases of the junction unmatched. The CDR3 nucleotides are TGTGCCAGCAGACCTAGCGGACCCTACGAGCAGTACTTC. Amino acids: CASRPSGPYEQYF.

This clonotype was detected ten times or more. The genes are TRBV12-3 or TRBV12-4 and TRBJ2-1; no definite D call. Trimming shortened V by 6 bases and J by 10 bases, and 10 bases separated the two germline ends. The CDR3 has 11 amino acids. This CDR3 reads CASSFKREQFF. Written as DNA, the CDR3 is TGTGCCAGCAGCTTTAAAAGGGAGCAGTTCTTC.

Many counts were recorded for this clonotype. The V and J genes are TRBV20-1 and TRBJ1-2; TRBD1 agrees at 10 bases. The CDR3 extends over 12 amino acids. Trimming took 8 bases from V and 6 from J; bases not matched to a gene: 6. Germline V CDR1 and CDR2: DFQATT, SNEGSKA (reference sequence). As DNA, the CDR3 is TGCAGTTGGACAGGGGGAATGGATGGCTACACCTTC. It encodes CSWTGGMDGYTF.

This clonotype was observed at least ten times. Here the CDR3 reads CASSPRDKVNTEAFF. As DNA, the CDR3 is TGTGCCAGCAGCCCACGAGATAAGGTCAACACTGAAGCTTTCTTT. The chain joins TRBV7-9 to TRBJ1-1, with D unclear. V lost 5 bases and J lost 2, with 15 bases in between. The CDR3 is 15 residues long. Germline CDR1 reads SEHNR; CDR2 reads FQNEAQ (reference sequence).

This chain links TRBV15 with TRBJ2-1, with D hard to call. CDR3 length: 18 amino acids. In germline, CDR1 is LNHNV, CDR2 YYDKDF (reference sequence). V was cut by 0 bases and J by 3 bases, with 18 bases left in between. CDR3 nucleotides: TGTGCCACCAGCAGAGATTACGTCGGAGACTCCCTCTACAATGAGCAGTTCTTC. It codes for CATSRDYVGDSLYNEQFF.

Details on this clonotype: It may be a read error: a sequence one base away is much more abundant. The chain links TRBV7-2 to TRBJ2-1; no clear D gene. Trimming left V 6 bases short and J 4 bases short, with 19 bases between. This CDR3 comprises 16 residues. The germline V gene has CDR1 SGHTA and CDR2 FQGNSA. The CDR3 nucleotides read TGTGCCAGCAGTCCTTCGGGTTCCCTCTATTACAATGAGCAGTTCTTC. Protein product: CASSPSGSLYYNEQFF.

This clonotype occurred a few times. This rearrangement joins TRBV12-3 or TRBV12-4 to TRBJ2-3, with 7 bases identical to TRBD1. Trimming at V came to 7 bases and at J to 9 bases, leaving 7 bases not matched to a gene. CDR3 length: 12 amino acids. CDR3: CASKRRRGTQYF. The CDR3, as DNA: TGTGCCAGCAAACGACGCAGGGGGACGCAGTATTTT.

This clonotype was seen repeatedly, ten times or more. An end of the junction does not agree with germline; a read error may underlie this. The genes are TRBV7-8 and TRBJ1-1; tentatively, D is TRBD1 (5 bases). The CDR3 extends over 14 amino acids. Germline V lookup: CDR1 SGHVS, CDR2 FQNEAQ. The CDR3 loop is CASSLEGTNPEAFF. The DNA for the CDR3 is TGTGCCAGCAGCTTAGAAGGGACGAACCCTGAAGCTTTCTTT.

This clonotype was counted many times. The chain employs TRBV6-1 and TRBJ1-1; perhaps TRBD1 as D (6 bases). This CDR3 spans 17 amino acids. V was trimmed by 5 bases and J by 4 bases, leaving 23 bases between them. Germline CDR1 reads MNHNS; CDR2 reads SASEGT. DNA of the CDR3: TGTGCCAGCAGTAGTTACAGTCAGGGGCCGACGGGCACTGAAGCTTTCTTT. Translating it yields CASSSYSQGPTGTEAFF.

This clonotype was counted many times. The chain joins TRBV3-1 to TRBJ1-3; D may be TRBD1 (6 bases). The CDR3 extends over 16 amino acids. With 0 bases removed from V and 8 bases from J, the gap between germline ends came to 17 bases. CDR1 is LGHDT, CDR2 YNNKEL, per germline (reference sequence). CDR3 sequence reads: CASSQEGGFRTDTIYF. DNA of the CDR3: TGTGCCAGCAGCCAAGAAGGGGGGTTCAGGACCGACACCATATATTTT.

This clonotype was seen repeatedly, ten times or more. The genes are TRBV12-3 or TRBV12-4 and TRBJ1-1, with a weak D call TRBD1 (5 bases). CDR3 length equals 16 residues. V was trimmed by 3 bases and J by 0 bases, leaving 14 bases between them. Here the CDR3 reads CASSFRGSAMNTEAFF. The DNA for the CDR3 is TGTGCCAGCAGTTTTAGGGGTTCTGCGATGAACACTGAAGCTTTCTTT.

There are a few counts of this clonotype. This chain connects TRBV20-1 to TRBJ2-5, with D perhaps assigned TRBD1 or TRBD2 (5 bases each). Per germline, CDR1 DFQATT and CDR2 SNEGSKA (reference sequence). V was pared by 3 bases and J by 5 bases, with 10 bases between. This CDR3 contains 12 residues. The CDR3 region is CSARGEKETQYF. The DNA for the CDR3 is TGCAGTGCTAGGGGGGAGAAGGAGACCCAGTACTTC.